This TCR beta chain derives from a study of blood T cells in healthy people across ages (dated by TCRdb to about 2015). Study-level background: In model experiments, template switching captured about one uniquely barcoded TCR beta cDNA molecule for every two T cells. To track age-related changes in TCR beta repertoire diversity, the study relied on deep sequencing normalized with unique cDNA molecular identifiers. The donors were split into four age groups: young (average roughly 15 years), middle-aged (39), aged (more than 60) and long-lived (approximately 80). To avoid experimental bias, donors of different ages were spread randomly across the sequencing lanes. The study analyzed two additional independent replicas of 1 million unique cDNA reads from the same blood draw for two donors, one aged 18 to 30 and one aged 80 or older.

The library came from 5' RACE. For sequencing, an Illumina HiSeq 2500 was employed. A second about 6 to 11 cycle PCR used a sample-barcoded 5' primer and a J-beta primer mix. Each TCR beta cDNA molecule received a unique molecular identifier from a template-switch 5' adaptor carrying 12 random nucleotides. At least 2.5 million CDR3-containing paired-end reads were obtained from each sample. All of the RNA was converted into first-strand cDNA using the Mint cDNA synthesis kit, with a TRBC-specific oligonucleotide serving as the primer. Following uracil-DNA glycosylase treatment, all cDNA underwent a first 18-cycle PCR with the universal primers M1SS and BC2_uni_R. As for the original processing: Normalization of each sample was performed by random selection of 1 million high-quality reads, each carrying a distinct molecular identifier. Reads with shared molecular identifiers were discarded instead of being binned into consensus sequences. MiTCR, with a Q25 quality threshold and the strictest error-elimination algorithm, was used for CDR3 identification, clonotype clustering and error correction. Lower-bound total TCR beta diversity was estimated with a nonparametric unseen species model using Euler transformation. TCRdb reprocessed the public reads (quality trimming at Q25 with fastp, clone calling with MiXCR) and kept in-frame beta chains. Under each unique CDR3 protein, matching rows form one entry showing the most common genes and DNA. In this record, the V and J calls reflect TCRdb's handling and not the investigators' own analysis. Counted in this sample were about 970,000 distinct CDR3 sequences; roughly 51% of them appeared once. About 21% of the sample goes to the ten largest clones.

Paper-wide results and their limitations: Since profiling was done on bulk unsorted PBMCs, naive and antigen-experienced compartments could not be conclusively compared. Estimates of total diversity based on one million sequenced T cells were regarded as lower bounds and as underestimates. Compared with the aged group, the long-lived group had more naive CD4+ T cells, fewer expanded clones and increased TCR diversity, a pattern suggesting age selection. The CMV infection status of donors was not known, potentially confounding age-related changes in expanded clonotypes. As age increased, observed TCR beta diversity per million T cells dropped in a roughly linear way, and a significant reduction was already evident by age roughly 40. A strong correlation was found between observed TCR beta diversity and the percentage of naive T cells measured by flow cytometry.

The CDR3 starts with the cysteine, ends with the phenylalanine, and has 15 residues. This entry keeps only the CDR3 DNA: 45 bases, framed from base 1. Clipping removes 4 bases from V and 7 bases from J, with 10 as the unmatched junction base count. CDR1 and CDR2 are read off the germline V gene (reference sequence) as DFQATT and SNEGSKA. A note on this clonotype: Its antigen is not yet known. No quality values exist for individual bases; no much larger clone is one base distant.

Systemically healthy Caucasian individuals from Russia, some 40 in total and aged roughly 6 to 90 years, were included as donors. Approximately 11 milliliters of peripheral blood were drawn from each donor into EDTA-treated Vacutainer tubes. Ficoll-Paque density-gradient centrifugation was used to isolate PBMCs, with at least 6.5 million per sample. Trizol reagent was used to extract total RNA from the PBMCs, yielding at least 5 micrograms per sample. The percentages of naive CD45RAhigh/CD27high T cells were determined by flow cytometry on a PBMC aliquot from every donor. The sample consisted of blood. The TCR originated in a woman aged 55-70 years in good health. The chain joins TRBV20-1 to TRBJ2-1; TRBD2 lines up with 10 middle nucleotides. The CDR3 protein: CSAKSQAGGLNEQFF. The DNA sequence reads TGCAGTGCTAAATCCCAAGCGGGAGGGTTGAATGAGCAGTTCTTC.